The present T cell receptor (beta chain) was sequenced within a study of T cell repertoires in cytomegalovirus infection. A single record per CDR3 protein comes from TCRdb applying MiXCR to the reads. The sample contains under 850,000 distinct CDR3 sequences, 35% to 45% of which appear only once. CDR3 length: 14 residues. The germline V gene encodes CDR1 MGHRA and CDR2 YSYEKL. V gave up 0 bases and J gave up 0 bases, with 5 bases separating them. This clonotype originated in a human donor in good health (CMV status not recorded). Some clones in this sample may be carry-over from other donors' samples. Source material: PBMCs. The V gene is TRBV4-1, the J gene TRBJ1-2; no clear D gene. The CDR3 coding sequence is TGCGCCAGCAGCCAAGAACTCACTAACTATGGCTACACCTTC. Encoded protein: CASSQELTNYGYTF.